The clone carrying this T cell receptor beta chain was found a few times. This sample is part of a study of PD-L1 blockade in urothelial cancer. About the research overall: From about 2014, patients received atezolizumab, given as 1,200 mg intravenously every 3 weeks. Twenty-five of 29 patients were males with bladder-origin urothelial cancer. Individuals in the cohort had been given 0 to 3 earlier chemotherapy regimens.

V lost 0 bases and J 2 bases, leaving 14 bases between the germline ends. The CDR3 covers 16 residues. Per germline, CDR1 SGHTS and CDR2 YDEGEE. TCRdb keeps only in-frame clones here, not all; method: immunoSEQ multiplex PCR. The table shows some 31,000 clones, with around four fifths occurring only once. Time point indicated: peripheral blood 6 weeks after treatment start. All patients carried locally advanced or metastatic urothelial carcinoma. The chain joins TRBV5-8 to TRBJ2-5; tentative D call: TRBD2 (5 bases). Sample: PBMCs, taken around atezolizumab (anti-PD-L1) treatment. The clonotype was recovered from a man between 65 and 79 years old with urothelial cancer. The CDR3 loop reads CASSLGTGGSQETQYF. The CDR3 DNA sequence: TGTGCCAGCAGCTTGGGTACCGGCGGGTCACAAGAGACCCAGTACTTC.